These 2 T cell receptor beta chains were sequenced from one sample in a study of T cells in Graves' hyperthyroidism and ophthalmopathy. TCR beta CDR3 regions were amplified from RNA. A set of HTBI primers served as the primers for a first-round RT-PCR of the TCR CDR3. TCRdb independently ran MiXCR on the multiplex PCR reads; one entry per CDR3 protein. Of around 700,000 distinct CDR3 sequences detected, 15% to 20% appear once; the ten largest clones hold around 17%. Sequenced material: blood. The receptors were sampled from a woman aged 50 to 65 with Graves' hyperthyroidism that later progressed to Graves' ophthalmopathy.

This clonotype has a count of ten or more. The CDR3 sequence: CATSFRRVVNTEAFF. The CDR3 DNA reads TGTGCCACCAGCTTCCGACGGGTAGTGAACACTGAAGCTTTCTTT. The rearrangement uses TRBV15 and TRBJ1-1, with D unclear. The germline gives CDR1 LNHNV, CDR2 YYDKDF (reference sequence). The V end lost 5 bases, the J end lost 0 bases, and 13 bases lay between the germline ends. The CDR3 is 15 residues long.

This clonotype was observed many times. V gene TRBV29-1 combines with J gene TRBJ2-7, with D uncertain. The germline CDR1 and CDR2 sequences are SQVTM and ANQGSEA. Between the trimmed V and J ends, which lost 0 bases and 5 bases, there was a span of 2 bases. The CDR3 runs 10 residues. CDR3 DNA: TGCAGCGTTGAAGAGGACGAGCAGTACTTC. Translated, it gives CSVEEDEQYF.